This TCR beta chain was captured in a study of blood T cell repertoires in COVID-19. Study overall: Material from acute and convalescent COVID-19 was sourced from the United States, Italy and Spain. PBMCs, B-cell-depleted T cells, or T cells provided the cDNA or gDNA that made up the material.

This clone was seen only once. Original methodology: Reference gene primer amplification gave estimated nucleated cell counts. The protocol was immunoSEQ multiplex PCR, while the TCRdb copy is restricted to in-frame clones and leaves out a portion. The V and J calls and the clone size are those of that table, but D and trimming were determined from the DNA. The sample holds 80,000 to 100,000 clones; 65% to 85% are singletons and the top ten take 4% to 5.5%. The source is a man aged 55 to 70 with acute or convalescent COVID-19. Sequencing input: peripheral blood.

CDR3 DNA sequence: TGTGCCAGCAGTTACTCGGGAGGGGATGAAAAACTGTTTTTT. It codes for CASSYSGGDEKLFF. The V call is TRBV6-5, the J call TRBJ1-4; D perhaps matches TRBD1 (5 bases). The germline gives CDR1 MNHEY, CDR2 SVGAGI. The CDR3 contains 14 residues. V was pared by 0 bases and J by 6 bases, with 8 bases between.